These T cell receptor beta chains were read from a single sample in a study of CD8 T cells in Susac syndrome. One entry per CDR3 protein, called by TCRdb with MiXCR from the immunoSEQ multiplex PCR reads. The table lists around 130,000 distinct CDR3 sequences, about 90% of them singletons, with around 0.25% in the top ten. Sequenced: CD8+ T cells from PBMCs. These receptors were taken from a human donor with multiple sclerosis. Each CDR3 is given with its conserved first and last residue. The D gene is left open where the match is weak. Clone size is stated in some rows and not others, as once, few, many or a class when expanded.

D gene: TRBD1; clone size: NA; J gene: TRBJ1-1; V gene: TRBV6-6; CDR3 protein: CASSYGTTGGTEAFF; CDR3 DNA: TGTGCCAGCAGTTATGGGACGACAGGGGGCACTGAAGCTTTCTTT
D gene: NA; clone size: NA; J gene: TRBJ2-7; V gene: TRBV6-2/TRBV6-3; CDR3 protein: CASSYGGGTYEQYF; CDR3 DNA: TGTGCCAGCAGTTACGGCGGCGGAACCTACGAGCAGTACTTC
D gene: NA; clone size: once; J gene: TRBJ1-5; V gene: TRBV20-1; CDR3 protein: CSAGELVSGGHEPQHF; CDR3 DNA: TGCAGTGCGGGGGAGTTGGTCAGCGGGGGGCATGAGCCCCAGCATTTT
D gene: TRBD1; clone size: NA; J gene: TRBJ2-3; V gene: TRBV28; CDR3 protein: CASTRGQGDTQYF; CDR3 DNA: TGTGCCAGCACACGTGGACAGGGCGATACGCAGTATTTT
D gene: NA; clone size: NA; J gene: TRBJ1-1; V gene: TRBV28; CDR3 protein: CASSLGGETEAFF; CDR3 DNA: TGTGCCAGCAGTTTAGGCGGGGAGACTGAAGCTTTCTTT
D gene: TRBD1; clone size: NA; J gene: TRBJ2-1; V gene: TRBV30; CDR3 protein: CAWSLQGAIGSYNEQFF; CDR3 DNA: TGTGCCTGGAGTCTACAGGGGGCGATAGGTTCCTACAATGAGCAGTTCTTC
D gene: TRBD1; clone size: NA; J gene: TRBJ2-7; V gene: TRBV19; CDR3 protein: CATATGSYEQYF; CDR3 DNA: TGTGCCACAGCGACAGGGTCCTACGAGCAGTACTTC
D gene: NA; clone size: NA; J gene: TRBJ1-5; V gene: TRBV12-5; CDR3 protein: CASALGVGQPQHF; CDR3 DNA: TGTGCTAGTGCTCTCGGGGTTGGTCAGCCCCAGCATTTT
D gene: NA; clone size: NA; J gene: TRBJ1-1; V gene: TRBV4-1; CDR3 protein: CASSFSPGAQTEAFF; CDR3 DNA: TGCGCCAGCAGCTTCTCACCCGGGGCACAGACTGAAGCTTTCTTT
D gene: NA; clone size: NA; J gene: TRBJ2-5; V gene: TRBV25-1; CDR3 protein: CASSESTLQETQYF; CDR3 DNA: TGTGCCAGCAGTGAATCGACTCTGCAAGAGACCCAGTACTTC
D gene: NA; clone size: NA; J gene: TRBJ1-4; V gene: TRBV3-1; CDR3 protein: CASSQGRGRNEKLFF; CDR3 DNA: TGTGCCAGCAGCCAAGGAAGAGGGAGGAATGAAAAACTGTTTTTT
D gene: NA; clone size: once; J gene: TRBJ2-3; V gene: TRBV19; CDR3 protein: CASAIGGTSTDTQYF; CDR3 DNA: TGTGCCAGTGCGATCGGCGGGACTAGCACAGATACGCAGTATTTT
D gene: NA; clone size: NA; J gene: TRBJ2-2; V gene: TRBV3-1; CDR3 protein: CASSRDTSNTGELFF; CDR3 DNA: TGTGCCAGCAGCCGGGACACTTCGAACACCGGGGAGCTGTTTTTT
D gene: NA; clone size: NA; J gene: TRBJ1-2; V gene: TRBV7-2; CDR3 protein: CASSFSVRTANYGYTF; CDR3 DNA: TGTGCCAGCAGCTTCTCCGTGCGGACAGCGAACTATGGCTACACCTTC
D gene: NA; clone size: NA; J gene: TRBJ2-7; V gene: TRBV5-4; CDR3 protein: CASSLGLGGHEQYF; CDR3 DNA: TGTGCCAGCAGCTTGGGACTGGGGGGCCACGAGCAGTACTTC
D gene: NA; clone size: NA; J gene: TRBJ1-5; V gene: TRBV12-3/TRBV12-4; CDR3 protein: CASGGSFWPQHF; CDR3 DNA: TGTGCCAGCGGTGGGTCCTTTTGGCCCCAGCATTTT
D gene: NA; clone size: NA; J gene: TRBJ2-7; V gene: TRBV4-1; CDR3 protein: CASSQGTATYEQYF; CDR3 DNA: TGCGCCAGCAGCCAAGGGACTGCAACCTACGAGCAGTACTTC
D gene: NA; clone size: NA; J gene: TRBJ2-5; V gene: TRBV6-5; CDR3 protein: CASSLGVQETQYF; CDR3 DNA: TGTGCCAGCAGTCTCGGGGTCCAAGAGACCCAGTACTTC
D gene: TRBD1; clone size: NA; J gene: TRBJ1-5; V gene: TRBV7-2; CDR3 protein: CASSPGTGGWPQHF; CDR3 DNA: TGTGCCAGCAGCCCAGGGACAGGGGGCTGGCCCCAGCATTTT